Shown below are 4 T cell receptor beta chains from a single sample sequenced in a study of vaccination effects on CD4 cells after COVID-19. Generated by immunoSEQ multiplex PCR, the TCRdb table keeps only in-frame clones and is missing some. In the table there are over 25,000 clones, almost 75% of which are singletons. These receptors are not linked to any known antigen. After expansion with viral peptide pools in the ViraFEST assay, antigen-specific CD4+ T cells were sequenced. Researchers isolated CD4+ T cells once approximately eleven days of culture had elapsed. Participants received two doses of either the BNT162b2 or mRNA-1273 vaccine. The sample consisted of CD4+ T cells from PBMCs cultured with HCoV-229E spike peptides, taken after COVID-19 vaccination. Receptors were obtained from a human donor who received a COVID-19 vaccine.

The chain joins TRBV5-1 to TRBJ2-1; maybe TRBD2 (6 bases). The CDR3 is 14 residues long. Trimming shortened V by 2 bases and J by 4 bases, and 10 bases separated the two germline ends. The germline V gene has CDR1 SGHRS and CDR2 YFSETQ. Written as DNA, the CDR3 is TGCGCCAGCAGCTTCCGGGACTCGTACAATGAGCAGTTCTTC. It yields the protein CASSFRDSYNEQFF. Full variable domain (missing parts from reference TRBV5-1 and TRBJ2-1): KAGVTQTPRYLIKTRGQQVTLSCSPISGHRSVSWYQQTPGQGLQFLFEYFSETQRNKGNFPGRFSGRQFSNSRSEMNVSTLELGDSALYLCASSFRDSYNEQFFGPGTRLTVL.

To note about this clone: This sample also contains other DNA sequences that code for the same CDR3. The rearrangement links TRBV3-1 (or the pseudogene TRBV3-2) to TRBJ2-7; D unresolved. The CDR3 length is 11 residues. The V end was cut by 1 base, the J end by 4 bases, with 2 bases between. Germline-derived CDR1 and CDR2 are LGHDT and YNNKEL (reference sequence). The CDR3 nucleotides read TGTGCCAGCAGCCAAGGTTACGAGCAGTACTTC. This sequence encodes CASSQGYEQYF.

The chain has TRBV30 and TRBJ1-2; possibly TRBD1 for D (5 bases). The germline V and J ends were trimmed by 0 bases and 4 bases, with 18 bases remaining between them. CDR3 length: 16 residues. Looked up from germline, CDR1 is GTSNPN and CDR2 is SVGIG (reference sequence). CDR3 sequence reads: CAWSVLGDRNFYGYTF. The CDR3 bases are TGTGCCTGGAGTGTACTCGGGGACCGGAATTTCTATGGCTACACCTTC. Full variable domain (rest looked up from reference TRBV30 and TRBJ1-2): SQTIHQWPATLVQPVGSPLSLECTVEGTSNPNLYWYRQAAGRGLQLLFYSVGIGQISSEVPQNLSASRPQDRQFILSSKKLLLSDSGFYLCAWSVLGDRNFYGYTFGSGTRLTVV.

Written as DNA, the CDR3 is TGTGCCAGCAGTCCAGGGGTTCGGGAGACCCAGTACTTC. Amino acids: CASSPGVRETQYF. V and J are TRBV12-3 or TRBV12-4 and TRBJ2-5; possible D gene TRBD1, 6 bases. This CDR3 has 13 amino acids. Trimming removed 5 bases from V and 5 bases from J, with 12 bases in between.